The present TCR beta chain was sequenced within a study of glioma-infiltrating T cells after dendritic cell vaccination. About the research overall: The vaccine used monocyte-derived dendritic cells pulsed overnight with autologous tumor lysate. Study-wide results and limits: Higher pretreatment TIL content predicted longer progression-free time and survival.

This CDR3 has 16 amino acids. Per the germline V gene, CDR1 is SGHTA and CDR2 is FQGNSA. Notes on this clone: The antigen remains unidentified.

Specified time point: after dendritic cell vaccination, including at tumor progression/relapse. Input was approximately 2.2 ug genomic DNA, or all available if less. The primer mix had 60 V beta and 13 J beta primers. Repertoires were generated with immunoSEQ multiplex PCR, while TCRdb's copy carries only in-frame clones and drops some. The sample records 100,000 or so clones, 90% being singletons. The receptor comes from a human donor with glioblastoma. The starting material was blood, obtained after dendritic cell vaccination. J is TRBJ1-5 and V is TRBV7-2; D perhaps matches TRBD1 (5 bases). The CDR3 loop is CPATYRPDSFWQPQHF. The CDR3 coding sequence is TGTCCAGCTACATACAGGCCCGACTCGTTTTGGCAGCCCCAGCATTTT.